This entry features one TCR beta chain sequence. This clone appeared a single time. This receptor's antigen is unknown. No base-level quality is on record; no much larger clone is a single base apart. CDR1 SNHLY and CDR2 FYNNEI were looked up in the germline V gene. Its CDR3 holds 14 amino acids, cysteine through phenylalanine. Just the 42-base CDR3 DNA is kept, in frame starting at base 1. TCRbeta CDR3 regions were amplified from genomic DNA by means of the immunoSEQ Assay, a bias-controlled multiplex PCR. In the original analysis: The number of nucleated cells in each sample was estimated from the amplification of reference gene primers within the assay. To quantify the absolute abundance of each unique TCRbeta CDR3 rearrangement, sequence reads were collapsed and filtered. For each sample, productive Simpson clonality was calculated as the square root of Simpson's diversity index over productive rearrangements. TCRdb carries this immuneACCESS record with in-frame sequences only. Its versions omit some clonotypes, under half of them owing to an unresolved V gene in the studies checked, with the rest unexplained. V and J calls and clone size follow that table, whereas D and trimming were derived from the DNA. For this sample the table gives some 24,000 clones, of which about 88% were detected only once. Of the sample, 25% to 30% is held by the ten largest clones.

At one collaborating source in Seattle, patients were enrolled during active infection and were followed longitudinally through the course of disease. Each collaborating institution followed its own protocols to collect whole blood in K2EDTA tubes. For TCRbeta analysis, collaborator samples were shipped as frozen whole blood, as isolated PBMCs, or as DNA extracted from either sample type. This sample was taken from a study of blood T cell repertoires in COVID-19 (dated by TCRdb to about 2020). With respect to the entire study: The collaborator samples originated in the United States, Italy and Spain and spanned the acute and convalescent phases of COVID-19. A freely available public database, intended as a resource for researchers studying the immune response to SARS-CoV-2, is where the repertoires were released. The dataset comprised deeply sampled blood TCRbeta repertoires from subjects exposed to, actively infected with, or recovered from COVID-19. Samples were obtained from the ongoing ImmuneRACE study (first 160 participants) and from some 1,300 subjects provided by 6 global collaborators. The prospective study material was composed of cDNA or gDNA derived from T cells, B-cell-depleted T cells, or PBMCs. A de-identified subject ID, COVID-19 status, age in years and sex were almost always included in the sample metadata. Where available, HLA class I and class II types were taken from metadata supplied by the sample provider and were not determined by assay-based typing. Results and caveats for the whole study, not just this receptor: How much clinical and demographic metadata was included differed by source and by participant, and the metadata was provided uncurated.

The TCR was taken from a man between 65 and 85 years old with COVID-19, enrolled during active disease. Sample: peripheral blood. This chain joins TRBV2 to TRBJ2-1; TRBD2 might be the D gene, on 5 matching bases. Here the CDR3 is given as CVSVGRAAYNEQFF. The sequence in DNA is TGTGTCTCAGTAGGGCGGGCAGCCTACAATGAGCAGTTCTTC.